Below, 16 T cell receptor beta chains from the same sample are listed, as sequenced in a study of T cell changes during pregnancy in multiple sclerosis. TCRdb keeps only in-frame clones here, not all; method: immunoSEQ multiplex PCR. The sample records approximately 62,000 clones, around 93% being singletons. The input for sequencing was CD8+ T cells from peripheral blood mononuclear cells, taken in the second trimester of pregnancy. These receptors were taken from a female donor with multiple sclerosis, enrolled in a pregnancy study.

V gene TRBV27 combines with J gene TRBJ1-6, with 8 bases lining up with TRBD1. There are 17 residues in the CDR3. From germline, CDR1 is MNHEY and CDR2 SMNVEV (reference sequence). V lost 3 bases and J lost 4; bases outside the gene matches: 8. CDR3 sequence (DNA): TGTGCCAGCAGTTTTAATCCGGGACAGGAGTATAATTCACCCCTCCACTTT. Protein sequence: CASSFNPGQEYNSPLHF.

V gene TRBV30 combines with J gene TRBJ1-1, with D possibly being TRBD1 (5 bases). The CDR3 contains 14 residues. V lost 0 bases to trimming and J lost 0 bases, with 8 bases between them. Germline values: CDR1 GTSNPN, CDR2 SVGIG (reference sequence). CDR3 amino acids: CAWSVGALNTEAFF. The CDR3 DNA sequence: TGTGCCTGGAGTGTAGGGGCCTTGAACACTGAAGCTTTCTTT.

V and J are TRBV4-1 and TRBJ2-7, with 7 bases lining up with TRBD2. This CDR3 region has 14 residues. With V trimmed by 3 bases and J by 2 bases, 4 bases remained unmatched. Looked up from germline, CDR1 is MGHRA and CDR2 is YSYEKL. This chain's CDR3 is CASSHAGETYEQYF. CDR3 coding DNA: TGCGCCAGCAGCCACGCGGGAGAAACCTACGAGCAGTACTTC.

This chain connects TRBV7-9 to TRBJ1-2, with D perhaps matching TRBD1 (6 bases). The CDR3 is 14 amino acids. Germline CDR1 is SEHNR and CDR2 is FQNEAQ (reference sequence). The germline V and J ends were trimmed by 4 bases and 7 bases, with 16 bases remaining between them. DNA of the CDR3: TGTGCCAGCAGCTCACCAACAGGGCGTGGTGGCTACACCTTC. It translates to CASSSPTGRGGYTF.

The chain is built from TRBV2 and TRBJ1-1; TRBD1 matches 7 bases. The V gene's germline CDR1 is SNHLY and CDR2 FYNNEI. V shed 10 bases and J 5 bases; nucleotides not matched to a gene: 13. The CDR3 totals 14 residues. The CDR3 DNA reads TGTGCCATCTCCCCTTCCAGGGGGGCTACTGAAGCTTTCTTT. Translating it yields CAISPSRGATEAFF.

The CDR3 loop reads CASSSSVSNEQFF. The CDR3 region has the DNA TGTGCCAGTAGCTCTTCAGTTTCCAATGAGCAGTTCTTC. The chain employs TRBV19 and TRBJ2-1, with D uncertain. V was clipped by 6 bases and J by 6 bases, with 12 bases between them. The CDR3 runs 13 residues. Germline loops: CDR1 LNHDA, CDR2 SQIVND (reference sequence). Full variable domain (remainder filled in from reference TRBV19 and TRBJ2-1): DGGITQSPKYLFRKEGQNVTLSCEQNLNHDAMYWYRQDPGQGLRLIYYSQIVNDFQKGDIAEGYSVSREKKESFPLTVTSAQKNPTAFYLCASSSSVSNEQFFGPGTRLTVL.

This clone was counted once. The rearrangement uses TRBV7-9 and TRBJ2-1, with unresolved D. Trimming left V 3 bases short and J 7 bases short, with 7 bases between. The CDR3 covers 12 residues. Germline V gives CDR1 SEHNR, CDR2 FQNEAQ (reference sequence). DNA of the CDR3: TGTGCCAGCAGCTTCCTTGCGAATGAGCAGTTCTTC. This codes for CASSFLANEQFF. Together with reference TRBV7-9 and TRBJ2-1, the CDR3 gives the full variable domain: DTGVSQNPRHKITKRGQNVTFRCDPISEHNRLYWYRQTLGQGPEFLTYFQNEAQLEKSRLLSDRFSAERPKGSFSTLEIQRTEQGDSAMYLCASSFLANEQFFGPGTRLTVL.

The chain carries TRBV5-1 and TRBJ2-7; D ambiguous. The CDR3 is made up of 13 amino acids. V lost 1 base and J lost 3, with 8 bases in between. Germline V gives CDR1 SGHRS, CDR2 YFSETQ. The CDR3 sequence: CASSLMGDYEQYF. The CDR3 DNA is TGCGCCAGCAGCTTGATGGGCGACTACGAGCAGTACTTC.

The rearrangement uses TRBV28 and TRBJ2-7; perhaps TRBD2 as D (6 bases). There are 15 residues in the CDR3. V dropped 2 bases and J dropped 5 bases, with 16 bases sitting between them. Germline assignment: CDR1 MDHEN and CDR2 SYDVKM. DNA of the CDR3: TGTGCCAGCAGTTTAGGAGGGGCTTGGGAGGACGAGCAGTACTTC. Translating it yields CASSLGGAWEDEQYF. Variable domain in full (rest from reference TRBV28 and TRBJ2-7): DVKVTQSSRYLVKRTGEKVFLECVQDMDHENMFWYRQDPGLGLRLIYFSYDVKMKEKGDIPEGYSVSREKKERFSLILESASTNQTSMYLCASSLGGAWEDEQYFGPGTRLTVT.

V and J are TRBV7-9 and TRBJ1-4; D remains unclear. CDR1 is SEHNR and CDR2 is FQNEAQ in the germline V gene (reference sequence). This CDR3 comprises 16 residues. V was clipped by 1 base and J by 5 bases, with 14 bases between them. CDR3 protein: CASSLEESLTNEKLFF. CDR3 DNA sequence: TGTGCCAGCAGCTTAGAAGAGTCCCTCACGAATGAAAAACTGTTTTTT.

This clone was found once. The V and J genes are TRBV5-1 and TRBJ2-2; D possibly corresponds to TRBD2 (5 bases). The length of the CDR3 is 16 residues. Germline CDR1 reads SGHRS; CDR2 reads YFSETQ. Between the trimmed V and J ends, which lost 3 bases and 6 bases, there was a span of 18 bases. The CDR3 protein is CASSYLVTGYAGELFF. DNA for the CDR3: TGCGCCAGCAGCTACTTGGTAACGGGGTATGCCGGGGAGCTGTTTTTT. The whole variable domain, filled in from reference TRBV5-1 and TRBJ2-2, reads KAGVTQTPRYLIKTRGQQVTLSCSPISGHRSVSWYQQTPGQGLQFLFEYFSETQRNKGNFPGRFSGRQFSNSRSEMNVSTLELGDSALYLCASSYLVTGYAGELFFGEGSRLTVL.

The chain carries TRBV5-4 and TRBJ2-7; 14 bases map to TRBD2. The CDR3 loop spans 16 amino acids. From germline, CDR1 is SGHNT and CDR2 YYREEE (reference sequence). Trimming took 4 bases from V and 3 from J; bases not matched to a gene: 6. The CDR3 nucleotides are TGTGCCAGCAGCGGGGGGGGGACTAGCGGGAGCTACGAGCAGTACTTC. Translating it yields CASSGGGTSGSYEQYF.

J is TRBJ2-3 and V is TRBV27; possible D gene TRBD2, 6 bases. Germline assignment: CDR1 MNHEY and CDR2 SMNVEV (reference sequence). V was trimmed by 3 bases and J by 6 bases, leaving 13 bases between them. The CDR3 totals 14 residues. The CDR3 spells CASSFSGWGDTQYF. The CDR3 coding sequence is TGTGCCAGCAGTTTCAGCGGGTGGGGGGATACGCAGTATTTT.

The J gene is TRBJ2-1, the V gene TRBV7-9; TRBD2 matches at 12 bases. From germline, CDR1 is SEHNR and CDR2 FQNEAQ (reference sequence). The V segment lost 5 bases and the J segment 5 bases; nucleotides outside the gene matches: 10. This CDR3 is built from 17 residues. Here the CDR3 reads CASSRRTSGTFNNEQFF. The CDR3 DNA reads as TGTGCCAGCAGCCGCCGGACTAGCGGGACCTTTAACAATGAGCAGTTCTTC.

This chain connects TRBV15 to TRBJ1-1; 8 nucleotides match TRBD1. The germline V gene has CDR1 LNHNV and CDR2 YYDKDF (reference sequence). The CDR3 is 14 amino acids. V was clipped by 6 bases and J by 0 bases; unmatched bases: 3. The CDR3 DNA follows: TGTGCCACCAGTACCAGGGGGCTGAACACTGAAGCTTTCTTT. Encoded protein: CATSTRGLNTEAFF.

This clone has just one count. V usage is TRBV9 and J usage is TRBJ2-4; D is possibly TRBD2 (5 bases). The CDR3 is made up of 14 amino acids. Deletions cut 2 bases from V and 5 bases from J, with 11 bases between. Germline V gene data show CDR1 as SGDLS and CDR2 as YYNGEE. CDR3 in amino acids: CASSVFGGENIQYF. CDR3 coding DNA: TGTGCCAGCAGCGTGTTCGGAGGAGAAAACATTCAGTACTTC.